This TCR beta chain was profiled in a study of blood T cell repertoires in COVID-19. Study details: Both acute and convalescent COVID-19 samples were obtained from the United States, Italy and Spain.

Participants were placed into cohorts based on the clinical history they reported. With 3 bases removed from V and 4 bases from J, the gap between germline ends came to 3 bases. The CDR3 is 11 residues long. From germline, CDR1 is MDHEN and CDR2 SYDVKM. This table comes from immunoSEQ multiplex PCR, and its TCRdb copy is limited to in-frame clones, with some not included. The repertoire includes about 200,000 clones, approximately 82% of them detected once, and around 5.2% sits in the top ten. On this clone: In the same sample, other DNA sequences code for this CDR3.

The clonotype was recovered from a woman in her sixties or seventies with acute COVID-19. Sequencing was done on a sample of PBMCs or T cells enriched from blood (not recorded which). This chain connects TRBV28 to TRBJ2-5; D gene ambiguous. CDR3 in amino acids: CASSLRETQYF. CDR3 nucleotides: TGTGCCAGCAGTTTGCGAGAGACCCAGTACTTC.